This T cell receptor (beta chain) was captured by sequencing in a study of CD8+ T cells in alopecia areata. Study-wide background: By percentage of affected scalp area, the severity of treated patients was scored.

To note about this clone: Its cognate antigen is unknown.

Study results and limitations: Scalp sample sequencing also detects resident alphabeta T cells of normal skin. Possibly as an HLA-related effect, TCR sharing across patients appeared less clear than in mice. Because of a solitary nonresponder, the connection of baseline CD8+ expansion to response stays uncertain.

After isolation, RNA underwent reverse transcription to generate cDNA as the sequencing template. TCRdb keeps only in-frame clones here, not all; method: immunoSEQ multiplex PCR. The sample consists of roughly 76,000 clones, roughly 28% of them appearing once. The treatment here: oral pan-JAK inhibitor, 5-10 mg twice daily. The V gene's germline CDR1 is MGHRA and CDR2 YSYEKL. The CDR3 runs 14 residues. V lost 1 base to trimming and J lost 4 bases, with 10 bases between them. The TCR comes from a human donor with alopecia areata. The specimen comprised CD8+ T cells sorted from blood, sampled at week 4, from a patient treated with tofacitinib. The chain has TRBV4-1 and TRBJ1-1, with D possibly matching TRBD1 (5 bases). The CDR3 DNA reads as TGCGCCAGCAGCCAAGTGGGGCCCCTCACTGAAGCTTTCTTT. Translated, it gives CASSQVGPLTEAFF.